The subject of this entry is one T cell receptor beta chain. Primers included in the PCR were 60 Vbeta and 13 Jbeta primers. TCRdb's table, derived via immunoSEQ multiplex PCR, lists solely in-frame clones and lacks some. The profile shows 85,000 to 100,000 clones, about 79% of them singletons. This entry belongs to a study of cytomegalovirus exposure and HLA in healthy donors. Germline CDR1 and CDR2: SNHLY and FYNNEI. V lost 8 bases, J lost 3 bases, and 3 bases stayed unmatched. This CDR3 spans 14 amino acids. The TCR was taken from a male donor in good health and CMV-seropositive. V gene TRBV2 combines with J gene TRBJ2-7; 14 positions match TRBD2. What was sequenced was PBMCs. For the CDR3, the DNA is TGTGCCAGCGGACTAGCGGGGGGTTACTACGAGCAGTACTTC. Translated, it gives CASGLAGGYYEQYF. Looking up the rest from reference TRBV2 and TRBJ2-7 gives the full variable domain: EPEVTQTPSHQVTQMGQEVILRCVPISNHLYFYWYRQILGQKVEFLVSFYNNEISEKSEIFDDQFSVERPDGSNFTLKIRSTKLEDSAMYFCASGLAGGYYEQYFGPGTRLTVT.